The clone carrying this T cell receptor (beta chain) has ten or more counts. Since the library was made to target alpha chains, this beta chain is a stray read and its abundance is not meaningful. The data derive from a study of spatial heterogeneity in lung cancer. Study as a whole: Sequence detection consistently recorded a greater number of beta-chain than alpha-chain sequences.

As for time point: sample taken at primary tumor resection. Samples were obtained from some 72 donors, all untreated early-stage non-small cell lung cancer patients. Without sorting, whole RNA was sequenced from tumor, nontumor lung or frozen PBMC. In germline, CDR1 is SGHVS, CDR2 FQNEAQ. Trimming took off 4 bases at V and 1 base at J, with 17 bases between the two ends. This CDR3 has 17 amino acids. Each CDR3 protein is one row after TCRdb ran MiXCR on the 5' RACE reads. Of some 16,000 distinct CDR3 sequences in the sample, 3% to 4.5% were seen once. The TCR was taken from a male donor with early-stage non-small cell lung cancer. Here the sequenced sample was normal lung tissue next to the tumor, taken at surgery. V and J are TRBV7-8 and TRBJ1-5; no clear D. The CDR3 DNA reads TGTGCCAGCAGCTCACCCAACATCGGATCCAGCAATCAGCCCCAGCATTTT. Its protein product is CASSSPNIGSSNQPQHF.